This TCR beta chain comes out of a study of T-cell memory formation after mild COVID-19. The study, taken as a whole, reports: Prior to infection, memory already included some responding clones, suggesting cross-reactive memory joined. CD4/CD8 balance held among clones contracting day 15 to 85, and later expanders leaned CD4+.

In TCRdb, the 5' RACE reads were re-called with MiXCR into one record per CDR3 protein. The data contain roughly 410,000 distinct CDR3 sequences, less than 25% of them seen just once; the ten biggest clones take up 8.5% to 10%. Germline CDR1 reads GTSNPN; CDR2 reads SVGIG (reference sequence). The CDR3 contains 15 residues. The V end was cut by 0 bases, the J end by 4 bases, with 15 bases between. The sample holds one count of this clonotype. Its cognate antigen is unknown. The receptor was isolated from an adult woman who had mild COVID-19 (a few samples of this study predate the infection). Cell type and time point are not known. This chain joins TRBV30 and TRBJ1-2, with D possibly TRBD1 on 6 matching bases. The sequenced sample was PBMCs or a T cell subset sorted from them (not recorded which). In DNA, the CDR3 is TGTGCCTGGAGTGTTGGGGGCGTAGGCCTCTATGGCTACACCTTC. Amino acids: CAWSVGGVGLYGYTF.